This T cell receptor (beta chain) was retrieved from a study of OX40 agonist ivuxolimab in advanced cancers. The CDR3 consists of 13 residues. Germline assignment: CDR1 MNHNY and CDR2 SVGAGI (reference sequence). J was trimmed by 7 bases and V by 2 bases; bases with no gene match: 4. TCRdb's copy holds only in-frame clones and misses some; the assay was immunoSEQ multiplex PCR. The top ten hold 0.15% to 0.17% of the sample, which has 120,000 or so clones, about 94% seen once. Material: CD4+ or CD8+ T cells sorted from blood, obtained in a trial of the OX40 agonist ivuxolimab. J is TRBJ2-7 and V is TRBV6-6; 8 bases map to TRBD1. This clonotype was sampled from an adult with an advanced solid tumor such as melanoma, head and neck, liver or kidney cancer. CDR3 protein: CASSYQTGVEQYF. DNA of the CDR3: TGTGCCAGCAGTTACCAGACAGGGGTTGAGCAGTACTTC.